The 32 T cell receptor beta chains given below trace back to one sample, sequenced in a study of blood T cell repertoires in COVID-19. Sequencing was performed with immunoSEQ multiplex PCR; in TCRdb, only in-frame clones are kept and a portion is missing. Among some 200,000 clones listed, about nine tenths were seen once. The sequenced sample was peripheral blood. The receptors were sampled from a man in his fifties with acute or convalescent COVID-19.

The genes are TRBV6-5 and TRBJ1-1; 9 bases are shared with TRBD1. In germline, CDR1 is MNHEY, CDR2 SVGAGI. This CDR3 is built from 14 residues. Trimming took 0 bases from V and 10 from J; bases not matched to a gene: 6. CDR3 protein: CASSYSRQGQGAFF. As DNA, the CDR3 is TGTGCCAGCAGTTACTCGAGGCAGGGACAGGGAGCTTTCTTT.

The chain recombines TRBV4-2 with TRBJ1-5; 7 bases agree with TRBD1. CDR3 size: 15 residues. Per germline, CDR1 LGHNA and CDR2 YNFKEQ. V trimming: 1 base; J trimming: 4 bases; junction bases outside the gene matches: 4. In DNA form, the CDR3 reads TGTGCCAGCAGCCAAGGTGGGACAGAAAATCAGCCCCAGCATTTT. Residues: CASSQGGTENQPQHF.

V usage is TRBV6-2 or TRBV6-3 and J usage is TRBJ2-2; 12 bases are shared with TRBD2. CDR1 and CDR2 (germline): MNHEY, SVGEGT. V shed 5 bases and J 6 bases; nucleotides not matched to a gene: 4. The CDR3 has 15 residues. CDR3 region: CASSRLAGAAGELFF. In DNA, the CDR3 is TGTGCCAGCAGTCGACTAGCGGGGGCGGCCGGGGAGCTGTTTTTT.

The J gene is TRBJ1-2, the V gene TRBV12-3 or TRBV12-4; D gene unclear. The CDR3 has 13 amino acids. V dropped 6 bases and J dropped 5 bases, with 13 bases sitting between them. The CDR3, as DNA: TGTGCCAGCAGAAATAACAGCCATTATGGCTACACCTTC. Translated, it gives CASRNNSHYGYTF.

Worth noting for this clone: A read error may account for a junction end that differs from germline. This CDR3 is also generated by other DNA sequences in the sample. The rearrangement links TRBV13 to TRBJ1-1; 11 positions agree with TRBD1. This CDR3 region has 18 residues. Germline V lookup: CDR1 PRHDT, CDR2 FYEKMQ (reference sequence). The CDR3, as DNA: TGCGCCAGCAGCTCAGAACCGGGGACAGGGGGACGTTGGACTGAAGCTTTCTTT. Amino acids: CASSSEPGTGGRWTEAFF.

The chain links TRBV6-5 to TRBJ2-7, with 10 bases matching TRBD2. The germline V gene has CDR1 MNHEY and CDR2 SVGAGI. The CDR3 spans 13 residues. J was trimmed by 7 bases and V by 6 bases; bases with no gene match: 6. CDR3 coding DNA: TGTGCCAGCAGAGCCAGCGGGGGGGCGGAGCAGTACTTC. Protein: CASRASGGAEQYF.

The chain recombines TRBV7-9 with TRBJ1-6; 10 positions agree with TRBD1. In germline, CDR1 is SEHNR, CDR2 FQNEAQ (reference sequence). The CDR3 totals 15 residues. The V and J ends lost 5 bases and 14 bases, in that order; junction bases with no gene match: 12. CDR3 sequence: CASSGGTGEVPALHF. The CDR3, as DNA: TGTGCCAGCAGCGGGGGGACAGGGGAAGTTCCGGCCCTCCACTTT.

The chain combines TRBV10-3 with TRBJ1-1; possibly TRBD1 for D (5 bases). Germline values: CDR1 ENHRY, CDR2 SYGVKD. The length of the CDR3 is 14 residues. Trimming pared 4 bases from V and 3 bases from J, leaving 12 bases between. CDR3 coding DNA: TGTGCCATCAGTGGTGCGGGGCCCTACACTGAAGCTTTCTTT. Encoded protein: CAISGAGPYTEAFF.

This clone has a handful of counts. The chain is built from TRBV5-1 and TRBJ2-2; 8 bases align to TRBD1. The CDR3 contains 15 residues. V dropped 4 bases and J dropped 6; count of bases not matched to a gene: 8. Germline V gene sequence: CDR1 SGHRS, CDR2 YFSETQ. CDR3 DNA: TGCGCCAGCAGCCAGGACAGGGCAATGCCCGGGGAGCTGTTTTTT. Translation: CASSQDRAMPGELFF. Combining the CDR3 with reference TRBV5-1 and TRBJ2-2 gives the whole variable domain KAGVTQTPRYLIKTRGQQVTLSCSPISGHRSVSWYQQTPGQGLQFLFEYFSETQRNKGNFPGRFSGRQFSNSRSEMNVSTLELGDSALYLCASSQDRAMPGELFFGEGSRLTVL.

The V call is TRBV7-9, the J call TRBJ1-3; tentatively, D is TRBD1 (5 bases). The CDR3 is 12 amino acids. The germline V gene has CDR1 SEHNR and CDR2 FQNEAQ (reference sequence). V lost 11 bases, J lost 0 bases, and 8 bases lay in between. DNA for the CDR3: TGTGCCGGGGCCCACTCTGGAAACACCATATATTTT. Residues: CAGAHSGNTIYF.

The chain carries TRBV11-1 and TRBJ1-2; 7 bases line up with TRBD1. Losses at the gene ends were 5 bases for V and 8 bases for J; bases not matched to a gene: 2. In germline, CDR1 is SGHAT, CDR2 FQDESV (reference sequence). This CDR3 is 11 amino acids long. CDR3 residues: CASSNRGGYTF. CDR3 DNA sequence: TGTGCCAGCAGCAACAGGGGAGGCTACACCTTC.

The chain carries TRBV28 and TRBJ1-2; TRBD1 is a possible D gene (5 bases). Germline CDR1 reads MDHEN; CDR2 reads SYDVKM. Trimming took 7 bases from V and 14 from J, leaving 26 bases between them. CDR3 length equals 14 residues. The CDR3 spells CASTRTPYSLGGTF. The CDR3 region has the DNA TGTGCCAGCACCAGGACGCCCTACTCCCTCGGGGGGACCTTC.

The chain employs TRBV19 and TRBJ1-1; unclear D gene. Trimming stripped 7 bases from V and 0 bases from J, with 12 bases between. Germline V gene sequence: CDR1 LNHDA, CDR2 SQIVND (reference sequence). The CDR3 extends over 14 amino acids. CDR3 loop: CASTPGSLNTEAFF. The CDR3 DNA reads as TGTGCCAGTACCCCAGGCAGCCTGAACACTGAAGCTTTCTTT.

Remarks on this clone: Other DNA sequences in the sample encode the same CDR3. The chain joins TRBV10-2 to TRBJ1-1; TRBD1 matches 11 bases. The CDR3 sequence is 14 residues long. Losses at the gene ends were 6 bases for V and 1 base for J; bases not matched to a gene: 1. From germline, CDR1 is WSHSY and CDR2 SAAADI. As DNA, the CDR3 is TGCGCCAGCAGAGGACAGGGGGCGAACACTGAAGCTTTCTTT. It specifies CASRGQGANTEAFF.

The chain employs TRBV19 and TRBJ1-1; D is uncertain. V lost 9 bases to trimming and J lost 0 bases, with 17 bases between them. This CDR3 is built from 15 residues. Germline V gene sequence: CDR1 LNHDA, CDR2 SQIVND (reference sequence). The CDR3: CASKAQPTVNTEAFF. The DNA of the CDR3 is TGTGCCAGCAAAGCGCAACCAACGGTGAACACTGAAGCTTTCTTT.

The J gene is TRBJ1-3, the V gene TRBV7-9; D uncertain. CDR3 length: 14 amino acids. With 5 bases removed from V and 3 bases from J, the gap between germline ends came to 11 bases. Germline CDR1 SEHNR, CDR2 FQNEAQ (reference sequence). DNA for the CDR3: TGTGCCAGCAGCCCAAATTCGGGTGGAAACACCATATATTTT. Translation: CASSPNSGGNTIYF.

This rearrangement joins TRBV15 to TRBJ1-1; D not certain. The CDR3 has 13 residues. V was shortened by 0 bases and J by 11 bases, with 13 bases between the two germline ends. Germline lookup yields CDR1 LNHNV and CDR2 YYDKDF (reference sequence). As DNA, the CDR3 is TGTGCCACCAGCAGAGATCGCCAAGCCGGGGCTTTCTTT. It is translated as CATSRDRQAGAFF.

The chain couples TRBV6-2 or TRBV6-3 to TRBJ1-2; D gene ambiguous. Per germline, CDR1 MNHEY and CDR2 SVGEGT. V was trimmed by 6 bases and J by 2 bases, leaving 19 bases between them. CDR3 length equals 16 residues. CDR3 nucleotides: TGTGCCAGCAGCCCTATTAGCGGGGTACCGAACTATGGCTACACCTTC. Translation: CASSPISGVPNYGYTF.

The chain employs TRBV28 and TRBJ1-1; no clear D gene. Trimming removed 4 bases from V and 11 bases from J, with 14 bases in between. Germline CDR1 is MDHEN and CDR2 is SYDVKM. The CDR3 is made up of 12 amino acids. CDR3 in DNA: TGTGCCAGCAGTTCACACGTAAAGGAGGCTTTCTTT. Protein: CASSSHVKEAFF.

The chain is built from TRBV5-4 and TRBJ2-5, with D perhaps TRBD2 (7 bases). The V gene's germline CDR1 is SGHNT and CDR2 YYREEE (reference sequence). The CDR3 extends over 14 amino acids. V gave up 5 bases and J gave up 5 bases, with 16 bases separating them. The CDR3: CASSRGGREETQYF. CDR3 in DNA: TGTGCCAGCAGTCGAGGGGGGCGGGAGGAGACCCAGTACTTC.

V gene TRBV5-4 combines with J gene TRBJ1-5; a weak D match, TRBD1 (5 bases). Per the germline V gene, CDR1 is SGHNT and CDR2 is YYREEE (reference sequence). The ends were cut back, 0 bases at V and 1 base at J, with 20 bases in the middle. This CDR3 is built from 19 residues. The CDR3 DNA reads TGTGCCAGCAGCTTGGGTAGGCAGGGAAAGCCAAAAAGCAATCAGCCCCAGCATTTT. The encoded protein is CASSLGRQGKPKSNQPQHF.

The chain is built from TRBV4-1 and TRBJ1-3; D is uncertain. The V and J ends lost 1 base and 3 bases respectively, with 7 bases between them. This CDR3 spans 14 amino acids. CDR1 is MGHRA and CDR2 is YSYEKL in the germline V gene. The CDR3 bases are TGCGCCAGCAGCCAAGCCCGCGGTGGAAACACCATATATTTT. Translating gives CASSQARGGNTIYF.

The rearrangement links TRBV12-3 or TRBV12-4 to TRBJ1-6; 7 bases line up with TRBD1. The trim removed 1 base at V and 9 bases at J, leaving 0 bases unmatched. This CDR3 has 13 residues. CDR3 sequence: CASSLGTGSPLHF. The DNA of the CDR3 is TGTGCCAGCAGTTTAGGGACAGGTTCACCCCTCCACTTT.

CDR3 amino acids: CASSEYQPGTGAGNTIYF. The CDR3 region has the DNA TGCGCCAGCAGTGAGTACCAGCCCGGGACAGGGGCTGGAAACACCATATATTTT. The chain couples TRBV10-2 to TRBJ1-3, with TRBD1 matching over 10 bases. Germline V gene lookup returns CDR1 WSHSY and CDR2 SAAADI. The V segment lost 1 base and the J segment 2 bases; nucleotides outside the gene matches: 8. This CDR3 has 18 residues.

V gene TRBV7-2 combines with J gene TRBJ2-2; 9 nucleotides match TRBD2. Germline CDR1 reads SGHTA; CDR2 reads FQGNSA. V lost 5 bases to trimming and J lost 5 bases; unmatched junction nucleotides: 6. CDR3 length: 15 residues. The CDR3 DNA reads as TGTGCCAGCAGCCCAAGCGGGGGGAGTACCGGGGAGCTGTTTTTT. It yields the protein CASSPSGGSTGELFF.

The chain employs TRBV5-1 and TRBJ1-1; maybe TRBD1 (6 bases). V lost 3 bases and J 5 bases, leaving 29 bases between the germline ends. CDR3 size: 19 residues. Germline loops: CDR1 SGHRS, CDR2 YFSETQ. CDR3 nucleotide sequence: TGCGCCAGCAGCTCCCGCCCGGGGGGCCAGGGAGGAGAGGGGACTGAAGCTTTCTTT. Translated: CASSSRPGGQGGEGTEAFF. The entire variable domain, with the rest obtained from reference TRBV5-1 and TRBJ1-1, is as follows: KAGVTQTPRYLIKTRGQQVTLSCSPISGHRSVSWYQQTPGQGLQFLFEYFSETQRNKGNFPGRFSGRQFSNSRSEMNVSTLELGDSALYLCASSSRPGGQGGEGTEAFFGQGTRLTVV.

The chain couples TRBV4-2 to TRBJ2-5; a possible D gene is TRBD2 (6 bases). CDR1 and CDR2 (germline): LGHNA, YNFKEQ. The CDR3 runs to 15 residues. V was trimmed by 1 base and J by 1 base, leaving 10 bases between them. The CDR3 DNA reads TGTGCCAGCAGCCAAGGGGGGGACTCCCAAGAGACCCAGTACTTC. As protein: CASSQGGDSQETQYF.

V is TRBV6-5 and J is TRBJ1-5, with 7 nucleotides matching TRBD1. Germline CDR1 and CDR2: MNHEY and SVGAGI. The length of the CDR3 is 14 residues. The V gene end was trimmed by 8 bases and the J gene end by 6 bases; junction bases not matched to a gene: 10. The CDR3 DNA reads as TGTGCCAGCTCAACAGGGGCGCGGAGTCAGCCCCAGCATTTT. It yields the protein CASSTGARSQPQHF.

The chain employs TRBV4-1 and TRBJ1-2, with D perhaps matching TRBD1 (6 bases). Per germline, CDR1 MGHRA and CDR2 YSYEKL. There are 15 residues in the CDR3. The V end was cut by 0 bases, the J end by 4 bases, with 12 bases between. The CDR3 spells CASSQEGGRGYGYTF. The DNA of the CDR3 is TGCGCCAGCAGCCAAGAGGGCGGCAGGGGCTATGGCTACACCTTC.

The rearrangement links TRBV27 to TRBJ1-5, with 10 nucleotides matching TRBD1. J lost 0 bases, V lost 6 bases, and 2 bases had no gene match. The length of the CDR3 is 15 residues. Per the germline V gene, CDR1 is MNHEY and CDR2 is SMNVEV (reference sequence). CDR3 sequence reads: CASRGDRGSNQPQHF. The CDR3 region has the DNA TGTGCCAGCAGGGGGGACAGGGGTAGCAATCAGCCCCAGCATTTT.

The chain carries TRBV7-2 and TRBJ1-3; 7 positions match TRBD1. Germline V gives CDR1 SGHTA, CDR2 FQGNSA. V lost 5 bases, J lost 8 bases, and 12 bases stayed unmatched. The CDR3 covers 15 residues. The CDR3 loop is CASSPGPTGEDTIYF. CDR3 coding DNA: TGTGCCAGCAGCCCCGGACCCACAGGGGAGGACACCATATATTTT.

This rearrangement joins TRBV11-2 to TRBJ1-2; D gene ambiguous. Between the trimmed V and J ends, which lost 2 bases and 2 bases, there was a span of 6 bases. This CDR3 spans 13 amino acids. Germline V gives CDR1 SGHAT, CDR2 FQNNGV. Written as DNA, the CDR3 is TGTGCCAGCAGCTTAACAGTGAACTATGGCTACACCTTC. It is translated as CASSLTVNYGYTF.